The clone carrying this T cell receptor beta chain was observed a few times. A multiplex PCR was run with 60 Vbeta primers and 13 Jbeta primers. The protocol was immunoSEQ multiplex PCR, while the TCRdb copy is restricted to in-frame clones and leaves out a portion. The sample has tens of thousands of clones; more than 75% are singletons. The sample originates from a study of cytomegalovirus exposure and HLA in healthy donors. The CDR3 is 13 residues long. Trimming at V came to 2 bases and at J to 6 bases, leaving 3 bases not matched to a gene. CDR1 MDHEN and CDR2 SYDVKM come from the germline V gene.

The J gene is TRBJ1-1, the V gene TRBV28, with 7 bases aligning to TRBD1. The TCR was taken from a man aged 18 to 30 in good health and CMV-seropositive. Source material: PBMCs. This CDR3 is CASSLAQGPEAFF. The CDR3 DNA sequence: TGTGCCAGCAGTTTAGCACAGGGGCCTGAAGCTTTCTTT.